The clone carrying this TCR beta chain was recorded only once. The antigen is unknown. A clone one base away is much larger, so this may be a read error. The data stem from a study of T-cell reconstitution after alpha-beta-depleted transplantation in children. Whole-study results and caveats: One year after transplant, T-cell counts and diversity came mostly from newly produced T cells. Where alpha-beta T cells came from about two months after transplant was reportedly several hundred expanded graft clones. Recipient T cells and thymic progenitors that survived gave rise to the high TCRbeta diversity observed at day 60 in some patients.

This sample's TCRbeta library carried unique molecular identifier barcodes. TCRdb redid the calling of the PCR reads with MiXCR, one entry per CDR3 protein. This sample has fewer than 550,000 distinct CDR3 sequences; about 10% occur once, and the top ten carry around 2%. Looked up from germline, CDR1 is MDHEN and CDR2 is SYDVKM. The CDR3 extends over 17 amino acids. V lost 5 bases and J lost 10; bases outside the gene matches: 14. This specimen consisted of PBMCs, obtained before TCRalphabeta/CD19-depleted stem cell transplant. The rearrangement uses TRBV28 and TRBJ2-7; 16 bases align to TRBD2. This receptor was taken from a child aged 2-15 years with inherited bone marrow failure, due to receive a stem cell transplant. CDR3 bases: TGTGCCAGCAGTCCAGGGACTAGCGGGAGGGCCGTGGAAGACCAGTACTTC. Residues: CASSPGTSGRAVEDQYF.